Following are 8 T cell receptor beta chains from one sample sequenced in a study of cytomegalovirus exposure and HLA in healthy donors listed by TCRdb under 2017. Library construction relied on the immunoSEQ multiplex PCR assay. For the multiplex PCR, a mixture combining 60 forward primers for TCR Vbeta segments and 13 reverse primers for TCR Jbeta segments was used. TCRdb stores this immuneACCESS table with in-frame sequences only. Part of the clones is absent; in the studies checked, under half of the shortfall reflects unresolved V genes, and no reason is known for the rest. For this sample there are roughly 120,000 clones; over 60% appear just once. The ten largest account for approximately 1% of the sample. Sequenced material: PBMCs. These receptors were taken from a human donor in good health.

CDR3 sequence: CASSLAVGGNYGYTF. CDR3 bases: TGTGCCAGCAGCTTGGCCGTCGGCGGTAACTATGGCTACACCTTC. The genes are TRBV5-4 and TRBJ1-2; D unclear. CDR1 and CDR2 (germline): SGHNT, YYREEE (reference sequence). CDR3 length: 15 amino acids. Trimming left V 0 bases short and J 1 base short, with 10 bases between.

The chain links TRBV5-4 to TRBJ2-4; 10 bases match TRBD1. The V gene end was trimmed by 0 bases and the J gene end by 3 bases; junction bases not matched to a gene: 3. Germline CDR1 is SGHNT and CDR2 is YYREEE (reference sequence). This CDR3 is 16 amino acids long. This CDR3 reads CASSLVGTGVKNIQYF. The CDR3 nucleotides read TGTGCCAGCAGCTTGGTCGGGACAGGGGTCAAAAACATTCAGTACTTC. Full variable domain (remainder filled in from reference TRBV5-4 and TRBJ2-4): ETGVTQSPTHLIKTRGQQVTLRCSSQSGHNTVSWYQQALGQGPQFIFQYYREEENGRGNFPPRFSGLQFPNYSSELNVNALELDDSALYLCASSLVGTGVKNIQYFGAGTRLSVL.

The chain employs TRBV7-9 and TRBJ2-2; unclear D gene. The CDR3 consists of 14 residues. Between the trimmed V and J ends, which lost 1 base and 3 bases, there was a span of 6 bases. Germline assignment: CDR1 SEHNR and CDR2 FQNEAQ (reference sequence). CDR3 DNA sequence: TGTGCCAGCAGCTTAGACTTACACACCGGGGAGCTGTTTTTT. Protein sequence: CASSLDLHTGELFF.

On this clone itself: The sample carries other DNA sequences with the same CDR3. The genes are TRBV6-4 and TRBJ2-1, with 7 bases that match TRBD1. This CDR3 has 15 residues. From germline, CDR1 is MRHNA and CDR2 SNTAGT. With V trimmed by 4 bases and J by 1 base, 4 bases remained unmatched. The CDR3 here is CASSAEGASYNEQFF. The CDR3 nucleotides are TGTGCCAGCAGTGCTGAGGGGGCGTCCTACAATGAGCAGTTCTTC.

This rearrangement joins TRBV7-6 to TRBJ2-1, with 8 bases fitting TRBD2. The germline CDR1 and CDR2 sequences are SGHVS and FNYEAQ. The junction had 8 bases not matched to a gene; V was cut back by 4 bases and J by 3 bases. The CDR3 runs to 16 residues. CDR3 coding DNA: TGTGCCAGCAGCTACCTCATCGGGACTAGCTACAATGAGCAGTTCTTC. Encoded protein: CASSYLIGTSYNEQFF.

This rearrangement joins TRBV27 to TRBJ2-6; the D gene is possibly TRBD2 (7 bases). Germline CDR1 reads MNHEY; CDR2 reads SMNVEV (reference sequence). The CDR3 extends over 20 amino acids. V was clipped by 4 bases and J by 1 base, with 23 bases between them. The chain's CDR3 is CASSSLSGTRGGSGANVLTF. The CDR3 DNA follows: TGTGCCAGCAGTTCCCTTTCCGGGACACGGGGAGGGTCTGGGGCCAACGTCCTGACTTTC.

This clone was seen a few times. The V call is TRBV6-6, the J call TRBJ2-2; 13 nucleotides align to TRBD2. The CDR3 consists of 15 residues. V shed 6 bases, J shed 6 bases, and the junction held 4 bases outside the gene matches. Germline-derived CDR1 and CDR2 are MNHNY and SVGAGI (reference sequence). The CDR3 sequence: CASRRTSGGAGELFF. The CDR3 bases are TGTGCCAGCAGGCGGACTAGCGGGGGTGCCGGGGAGCTGTTTTTT.

This chain connects TRBV15 to TRBJ2-1; weak D call: TRBD2 (6 bases). Germline CDR1 reads LNHNV; CDR2 reads YYDKDF (reference sequence). V lost 4 bases, J lost 0 bases, and 13 bases lay in between. The CDR3 has 16 amino acids. CDR3 sequence (DNA): TGTGCCACCAGCATTATAGCGGCCAGCTCCTACAATGAGCAGTTCTTC. This sequence encodes CATSIIAASSYNEQFF.